One sample yielded the 27 T cell receptor beta chains listed below, sequenced in a study of blood T cell repertoires in COVID-19 (dated by TCRdb to the early 2020s). Library preparation employed the immunoSEQ multiplex PCR assay. Here the immuneACCESS table is served through TCRdb, limited to in-frame sequences with V and J called. Missing clones are a known gap in these copies; in checked studies unresolved V genes cover under half, and the rest lacks a known reason. Present in this sample are about 47,000 clones, roughly 80% of which were seen just once. The ten largest account for 13% to 15% of the sample. The sequenced sample consisted of peripheral blood. The receptors originated from a human donor with acute or convalescent COVID-19. The donor label of this sample is uncertain.

V usage is TRBV7-2 and J usage is TRBJ2-5; 7 bases map to TRBD1. The germline gives CDR1 SGHTA, CDR2 FQGNSA. The CDR3 has 14 amino acids. Unmatched junction bases numbered 7, after V lost 5 bases and J lost 4 bases. The CDR3 loop reads CASSARQGAETQYF. CDR3 nucleotide sequence: TGTGCCAGCAGCGCCCGACAGGGTGCAGAGACCCAGTACTTC.

The chain is built from TRBV11-2 and TRBJ2-7; weak D call: TRBD2 (5 bases). The germline CDR1 and CDR2 sequences are SGHAT and FQNNGV. Trimming cost V 5 bases and J 4 bases, with 12 bases left between them. CDR3 size: 13 residues. The CDR3 region is CASSMDWGYEQYF. In nucleotides, the CDR3 is TGTGCCAGCAGCATGGACTGGGGATACGAGCAGTACTTC.

This chain uses TRBV4-2 with TRBJ2-5, with TRBD2 identical over 9 bases. The CDR3 covers 16 residues. J gave up 1 base and V 4 bases, and 7 bases lay outside the gene matches. Germline CDR1 LGHNA, CDR2 YNFKEQ. CDR3 nucleotides: TGTGCCAGCAGCCCCGCTAGCGGGGAGTTCCAAGAGACCCAGTACTTC. Its translation: CASSPASGEFQETQYF.

The chain carries TRBV18 and TRBJ2-2; TRBD1 matches 8 bases. This CDR3 contains 15 residues. With 3 bases clipped from V and 4 bases from J, the junction kept 4 bases outside the gene matches. Germline lookup yields CDR1 KGHSH and CDR2 LQKENI. CDR3 region: CASSPQGAGTGELFF. In DNA form, the CDR3 reads TGTGCCAGCTCACCGCAGGGGGCAGGCACCGGGGAGCTGTTTTTT.

This chain links TRBV7-6 with TRBJ2-3, with 12 bases that match TRBD2. The ends lost 0 bases at V and 4 bases at J; junction bases unmatched: 2. Germline lookup yields CDR1 SGHVS and CDR2 FNYEAQ. The length of the CDR3 is 16 residues. CDR3 protein: CASSLALAGGPDTQYF. The DNA of the CDR3 is TGTGCCAGCAGCTTAGCGCTAGCGGGAGGGCCAGATACGCAGTATTTT. Full variable domain (missing parts from reference TRBV7-6 and TRBJ2-3): GAGVSQSPRYKVTKRGQDVALRCDPISGHVSLYWYRQALGQGPEFLTYFNYEAQQDKSGLPNDRFSAERPEGSISTLTIQRTEQRDSAMYRCASSLALAGGPDTQYFGPGTRLTVL.

The rearrangement joins TRBV27 to TRBJ2-7; TRBD1 aligns across 8 bases. Germline CDR1 and CDR2: MNHEY and SMNVEV (reference sequence). Trimming at V came to 5 bases and at J to 3 bases, leaving 9 bases not matched to a gene. The CDR3 has 15 residues. DNA of the CDR3: TGTGCCAGCAGTCGCGGGACAGGAGCCGTCTACGAGCAGTACTTC. The encoded protein is CASSRGTGAVYEQYF.

This clone was seen a handful of times. This chain uses TRBV7-8 with TRBJ2-3; 10 nucleotides agree with TRBD2. The J segment lost 4 bases and the V segment lost 5 bases, leaving 9 bases of the junction unmatched. This CDR3 spans 16 amino acids. Germline V gene lookup returns CDR1 SGHVS and CDR2 FQNEAQ. CDR3 bases: TGTGCCAGCAGCCGAGAAGCGGGAGGGCTCGCAGATACGCAGTATTTT. This codes for CASSREAGGLADTQYF. Full variable domain (outside the CDR3, taken from reference TRBV7-8 and TRBJ2-3): GAGVSQSPRYKVAKRGQDVALRCDPISGHVSLFWYQQALGQGPEFLTYFQNEAQLDKSGLPSDRFFAERPEGSVSTLKIQRTQQEDSAVYLCASSREAGGLADTQYFGPGTRLTVL.

The genes are TRBV7-2 and TRBJ2-3, with 8 bases aligning to TRBD2. The junction had 1 base not matched to a gene; V was cut back by 2 bases and J by 0 bases. Germline-derived CDR1 and CDR2 are SGHTA and FQGNSA. The CDR3 consists of 15 residues. CDR3 bases: TGTGCCAGCAGCTTAACTAGCGGTAGCACAGATACGCAGTATTTT. Amino acid sequence: CASSLTSGSTDTQYF. Using reference TRBV7-2 and TRBJ2-3 for the parts outside the CDR3, the full variable domain is GAGVSQSPSNKVTEKGKDVELRCDPISGHTALYWYRQSLGQGLEFLIYFQGNSAPDKSGLPSDRFSAERTGGSVSTLTIQRTQQEDSAVYLCASSLTSGSTDTQYFGPGTRLTVL.

The chain links TRBV19 to TRBJ1-5; 9 nucleotides line up with TRBD1. From germline, CDR1 is LNHDA and CDR2 SQIVND (reference sequence). The CDR3 extends over 16 amino acids. V shed 2 bases, J shed 5 bases, and the junction held 7 bases outside the gene matches. CDR3 nucleotide sequence: TGTGCCAGTAGTATACGCCCGGGACAGGGATATCAGCCCCAGCATTTT. This translates into CASSIRPGQGYQPQHF.

The sample holds a few counts of this clone. The V gene is TRBV5-1, the J gene TRBJ2-6; 9 nucleotides align to TRBD1. V gave up 3 bases and J gave up 4 bases; unmatched junction bases: 8. The CDR3 length is 17 residues. The V gene's germline CDR1 is SGHRS and CDR2 YFSETQ. The CDR3 here is CASSSPGTGFGANVLTF. CDR3 coding DNA: TGCGCCAGCAGCTCCCCCGGGACAGGGTTCGGGGCCAACGTCCTGACTTTC.

This chain joins TRBV2 and TRBJ1-1, with D unclear. Germline CDR1 reads SNHLY; CDR2 reads FYNNEI. The CDR3 has 13 residues. The ends were cut back, 6 bases at V and 4 bases at J, with 12 bases in the middle. The CDR3 coding sequence is TGTGCCAGCAGGTCAGGTTCCGTCACTGAAGCTTTCTTT. This encodes CASRSGSVTEAFF.

The J gene is TRBJ1-4, the V gene TRBV12-5, with D maybe TRBD1 (5 bases). The CDR3 length is 12 residues. CDR1 and CDR2 (germline): LGHNT, FRNRAP. V shed 7 bases and J shed 7 bases, with 10 bases lying between them. The CDR3 sequence is CASAPRGEKLFF. CDR3 DNA: TGTGCTAGTGCCCCAAGGGGTGAAAAACTGTTTTTT.

The chain recombines TRBV7-2 with TRBJ2-7, with D possibly matching TRBD2 (6 bases). With 1 base removed from V and 4 bases from J, the gap between germline ends came to 11 bases. Per germline, CDR1 SGHTA and CDR2 FQGNSA. The CDR3 contains 14 residues. The CDR3 DNA reads as TGTGCCAGCAGCTTAGAGGAGGGTGGGTACGAGCAGTACTTC. Amino acid sequence: CASSLEEGGYEQYF.

This chain connects TRBV3-1 (or the pseudogene TRBV3-2) to TRBJ1-4; 10 bases are shared with TRBD1. After removal of 4 bases from V and 8 bases from J, the junction contained 4 bases not matched to a gene. The germline V gene has CDR1 LGHDT and CDR2 YNNKEL (reference sequence). The CDR3 runs to 14 residues. CDR3 nucleotide sequence: TGTGCCAGCAGCCTACGGACAGGGGGGGAAAAACTGTTTTTT. Protein sequence: CASSLRTGGEKLFF.

This clone was found a few times. V usage is TRBV7-8 and J usage is TRBJ2-1, with TRBD2 identical over 11 bases. The V and J ends lost 4 bases and 5 bases, in that order; junction bases with no gene match: 7. Germline V lookup: CDR1 SGHVS, CDR2 FQNEAQ. The CDR3 is made up of 16 amino acids. In nucleotides, the CDR3 is TGTGCCAGCAGCTCCATAGGGACTAGCGGAAACAATGAGCAGTTCTTC. Protein product: CASSSIGTSGNNEQFF. The whole variable domain, filled in from reference TRBV7-8 and TRBJ2-1, reads GAGVSQSPRYKVAKRGQDVALRCDPISGHVSLFWYQQALGQGPEFLTYFQNEAQLDKSGLPSDRFFAERPEGSVSTLKIQRTQQEDSAVYLCASSSIGTSGNNEQFFGPGTRLTVL.

The chain couples TRBV3-1 (or the pseudogene TRBV3-2) to TRBJ2-2; TRBD1 agrees at 8 bases. CDR3 size: 18 residues. J gave up 6 bases and V 1 base, and 13 bases lay outside the gene matches. Germline values: CDR1 LGHDT, CDR2 YNNKEL (reference sequence). The DNA of the CDR3 is TGTGCCAGCAGCCAAGGCGGCAGGGGGCGAAAAGTCCCCGGGGAGCTGTTTTTT. This sequence encodes CASSQGGRGRKVPGELFF.

The CDR3 here is CASIGANTLNEQFF. Written as DNA, the CDR3 is TGTGCCAGCATCGGAGCAAATACATTGAATGAGCAGTTCTTC. The chain combines TRBV6-5 with TRBJ2-1, with D unresolved. This CDR3 has 14 residues. Germline assignment: CDR1 MNHEY and CDR2 SVGAGI. Trimming cost V 7 bases and J 7 bases, with 17 bases left between them.

V and J are TRBV10-2 and TRBJ2-2, with D maybe TRBD1 (6 bases). The CDR3 contains 15 residues. Germline V gene sequence: CDR1 WSHSY, CDR2 SAAADI. Trimming left V 5 bases short and J 7 bases short, with 17 bases between. The CDR3 nucleotides read TGCGCCAGCAGTAAAACACAGGGTGGTGGCGGGGAGCTGTTTTTT. Translated, it gives CASSKTQGGGGELFF.

The chain uses TRBV11-2 and TRBJ1-4; D unclear. V shed 3 bases and J shed 0 bases, with 8 bases lying between them. The CDR3 extends over 15 amino acids. Germline-derived CDR1 and CDR2 are SGHAT and FQNNGV. CDR3 residues: CASSLTGATNEKLFF. The CDR3, as DNA: TGTGCCAGCAGCTTGACGGGAGCAACTAATGAAAAACTGTTTTTT.

The chain joins TRBV7-2 to TRBJ1-1, with 8 bases lining up with TRBD1. CDR1 is SGHTA, CDR2 FQGNSA, per germline. The CDR3 has 14 residues. With V trimmed by 7 bases and J by 7 bases, 11 bases remained unmatched. The CDR3 DNA sequence: TGTGCCAGCATCACAGGGGGATGGGGAGGTGAAGCTTTCTTT. As protein: CASITGGWGGEAFF.

The genes are TRBV3-1 (or the pseudogene TRBV3-2) and TRBJ2-7; 8 nucleotides agree with TRBD2. The germline gives CDR1 LGHDT, CDR2 YNNKEL (reference sequence). This CDR3 region has 15 residues. The J segment lost 2 bases and the V segment lost 0 bases, leaving 3 bases of the junction unmatched. In DNA, the CDR3 is TGTGCCAGCAGCCAAGATCCCGGGGGGGCCTACGAGCAGTACTTC. Its translation: CASSQDPGGAYEQYF.

The chain employs TRBV12-3 or TRBV12-4 and TRBJ1-1; perhaps TRBD1 as D (5 bases). The V end was cut by 8 bases, the J end by 3 bases, with 13 bases between. This CDR3 has 13 amino acids. The CDR3 DNA reads as TGTGCCAGCGGGAAGTTAGGGGACACTGAAGCTTTCTTT. Its protein product is CASGKLGDTEAFF.

The chain links TRBV11-1 to TRBJ2-3, with 9 bases matching TRBD2. Germline V gene lookup returns CDR1 SGHAT and CDR2 FQDESV (reference sequence). The CDR3 extends over 16 amino acids. V lost 2 bases, J lost 4 bases, and 7 bases stayed unmatched. The CDR3 nucleotides are TGTGCCAGCAGCTTAAGCCGGCGGGGGGGCGCAGATACGCAGTATTTT. This encodes CASSLSRRGGADTQYF.

This clone occurred a few times. J is TRBJ2-1 and V is TRBV4-1; 12 bases agree with TRBD2. CDR1 is MGHRA and CDR2 is YSYEKL in the germline V gene. The CDR3 length is 16 residues. The V gene end was trimmed by 4 bases and the J gene end by 8 bases; junction bases not matched to a gene: 9. CDR3 loop: CASSLGTSGGRDEQFF. As DNA, the CDR3 is TGCGCCAGCAGCCTCGGCACTAGCGGGGGGAGGGATGAGCAGTTCTTC.

V and J are TRBV2 and TRBJ1-1, with 7 positions matching TRBD1. CDR1 is SNHLY, CDR2 FYNNEI, per germline. The CDR3 runs 18 residues. V lost 5 bases, J lost 1 base, and 16 bases stayed unmatched. CDR3 DNA sequence: TGTGCCAGCAGTAAATTAGTAGGCCAGGGGGTGACGAACACTGAAGCTTTCTTT. This gives the protein CASSKLVGQGVTNTEAFF.

This clone was observed a handful of times. The chain uses TRBV19 and TRBJ2-7, with a tentative D call TRBD2 (6 bases). The germline gives CDR1 LNHDA, CDR2 SQIVND (reference sequence). The CDR3 runs 14 residues. Trimming shortened V by 3 bases and J by 13 bases, and 22 bases separated the two germline ends. As DNA, the CDR3 is TGTGCCAGTAGTATCTCGGACTACCGGTCTCATCTATACTTC. Amino acid sequence: CASSISDYRSHLYF.

The chain joins TRBV7-8 to TRBJ1-1; no reliable D call. CDR3 length: 13 residues. Trimming stripped 2 bases from V and 1 base from J, with 5 bases between. Germline V gene sequence: CDR1 SGHVS, CDR2 FQNEAQ. CDR3 DNA: TGTGCCAGCAGCTTATATAGGAACACTGAAGCTTTCTTT. Translating gives CASSLYRNTEAFF. The variable domain in full, completed from reference TRBV7-8 and TRBJ1-1, reads GAGVSQSPRYKVAKRGQDVALRCDPISGHVSLFWYQQALGQGPEFLTYFQNEAQLDKSGLPSDRFFAERPEGSVSTLKIQRTQQEDSAVYLCASSLYRNTEAFFGQGTRLTVV.